Below are 17 T cell receptor beta chains sequenced from a single sample in a study of cytomegalovirus exposure and HLA in healthy donors. In the PCR, 60 Vbeta and 13 Jbeta primers were used. Here immunoSEQ multiplex PCR was the method, and the copy in TCRdb shows in-frame clones only, minus some. The sample contains some 170,000 clones, around 76% of which appear only once. Sequenced sample: PBMCs. All receptors derive from a girl aged 5-17 years in good health and CMV-seropositive.

The rearrangement joins TRBV6-5 to TRBJ2-3, with D uncertain. V was trimmed by 6 bases and J by 6 bases, leaving 7 bases between them. This CDR3 has 11 amino acids. Germline CDR1 is MNHEY and CDR2 is SVGAGI. CDR3 region: CASRLRDTQYF. CDR3 nucleotide sequence: TGTGCCAGCAGGCTCCGGGATACGCAGTATTTT.

In DNA form, the CDR3 reads TGTGCCAGCAGTTTATCCCACAATACCGCTGAAGCTTTCTTT. Translation gives CASSLSHNTAEAFF. The V call is TRBV28, the J call TRBJ1-1; no definite D call. Between the trimmed V and J ends, which lost 1 base and 6 bases, there was a span of 12 bases. The CDR3 is made up of 14 amino acids. CDR1 is MDHEN and CDR2 is SYDVKM in the germline V gene.

Details on this clone: Its ends do not fully match the called genes, so a read error is possible. The chain combines TRBV28 with TRBJ1-1, with D uncertain. The CDR3 consists of 8 residues. Germline assignment: CDR1 MDHEN and CDR2 SYDVKM. The CDR3 sequence is CASSSSYF. CDR3 sequence (DNA): TGTGCCAGCAGTTCCTCTTATTTT.

CDR3 in amino acids: CATRDRAGTGELFF. The CDR3 coding sequence is TGCGCCACCAGAGACAGGGCGGGCACCGGGGAGCTGTTTTTT. The chain has TRBV10-2 and TRBJ2-2, with 7 bases fitting TRBD1. The V segment lost 10 bases and the J segment 4 bases; nucleotides outside the gene matches: 9. There are 14 residues in the CDR3. Germline CDR1 is WSHSY and CDR2 is SAAADI.

The chain has TRBV15 and TRBJ1-3; no clear D. V lost 11 bases to trimming and J lost 4 bases, with 12 bases between them. This CDR3 contains 12 residues. Germline CDR1 is LNHNV and CDR2 is YYDKDF (reference sequence). For the CDR3, the DNA is TGTGCCGCAGGTGGTTCGGGAAACACCATATATTTT. This codes for CAAGGSGNTIYF. Full variable domain (outside the CDR3, taken from reference TRBV15 and TRBJ1-3): DAMVIQNPRYQVTQFGKPVTLSCSQTLNHNVMYWYQQKSSQAPKLLFHYYDKDFNNEADTPDNFQSRRPNTSFCFLDIRSPGLGDTAMYLCAAGGSGNTIYFGEGSWLTVV.

The rearrangement uses TRBV27 and TRBJ2-5; no clear D. The CDR3 sequence is 13 residues long. Germline-derived CDR1 and CDR2 are MNHEY and SMNVEV (reference sequence). V was clipped by 5 bases and J by 5 bases, with 12 bases between them. CDR3 protein: CASSISESETQYF. As DNA, the CDR3 is TGTGCCAGCAGTATCTCGGAGAGCGAGACCCAGTACTTC.

The genes are TRBV5-6 and TRBJ1-1; 11 nucleotides line up with TRBD1. Germline-derived CDR1 and CDR2 are SGHDT and YYEEEE. The CDR3 consists of 17 residues. Trimming took 4 bases from V and 6 from J; bases not matched to a gene: 14. CDR3 region: CASSPTPGTGGSAEAFF. CDR3 in DNA: TGTGCCAGCAGCCCGACTCCCGGGACAGGGGGGTCCGCTGAAGCTTTCTTT.

The table lists this clone with a few counts. The chain recombines TRBV6-1 with TRBJ2-1, with TRBD2 matching over 11 bases. The germline CDR1 and CDR2 sequences are MNHNS and SASEGT. CDR3 length: 15 residues. J lost 7 bases, V lost 6 bases, and 8 bases had no gene match. The CDR3 DNA reads as TGTGCCAGCAGACATCTAGCGGGAGGCTTAAATGAGCAGTTCTTC. Translation gives CASRHLAGGLNEQFF.

The V call is TRBV5-6, the J call TRBJ2-1; TRBD2 matches 9 bases. J was trimmed by 12 bases and V by 2 bases; bases with no gene match: 15. This CDR3 has 16 amino acids. The germline gives CDR1 SGHDT, CDR2 YYEEEE. CDR3 in DNA: TGTGCCAGCAGCTTTCAGTCTAGCGGGACAAATGAGGGGCAGTTCTTC. It codes for CASSFQSSGTNEGQFF.

V gene TRBV6-5 combines with J gene TRBJ2-3; D possibly corresponds to TRBD1 (8 bases). Germline V gene sequence: CDR1 MNHEY, CDR2 SVGAGI. The CDR3 is 16 amino acids. Trimming stripped 4 bases from V and 2 bases from J, with 16 bases between. The CDR3 bases are TGTGCCAGCAGTTTAAACAGGGGGGGTCCCACAGATACGCAGTATTTT. This translates into CASSLNRGGPTDTQYF.

The chain combines TRBV30 with TRBJ2-5; D possibly corresponds to TRBD1 (6 bases). CDR3 size: 12 residues. Germline loops: CDR1 GTSNPN, CDR2 SVGIG (reference sequence). V was shortened by 3 bases and J by 4 bases, with 9 bases between the two germline ends. The CDR3 is CAWRGARETQYF. Written as DNA, the CDR3 is TGTGCCTGGAGGGGGGCAAGAGAGACCCAGTACTTC. Full variable domain (outside the CDR3, taken from reference TRBV30 and TRBJ2-5): SQTIHQWPATLVQPVGSPLSLECTVEGTSNPNLYWYRQAAGRGLQLLFYSVGIGQISSEVPQNLSASRPQDRQFILSSKKLLLSDSGFYLCAWRGARETQYFGPGTRLLVL.

The chain links TRBV28 to TRBJ2-7, with a possible D match to TRBD2 (6 bases). With 7 bases removed from V and 7 bases from J, the gap between germline ends came to 20 bases. Germline V gene data show CDR1 as MDHEN and CDR2 as SYDVKM. The CDR3 extends over 14 amino acids. CDR3 bases: TGTGCCAGCACTTTGGCGGGGATCCGGGGAGAGCAGTACTTC. It translates to CASTLAGIRGEQYF. The full variable domain, rest sourced from reference TRBV28 and TRBJ2-7, is DVKVTQSSRYLVKRTGEKVFLECVQDMDHENMFWYRQDPGLGLRLIYFSYDVKMKEKGDIPEGYSVSREKKERFSLILESASTNQTSMYLCASTLAGIRGEQYFGPGTRLTVT.

V gene TRBV28 combines with J gene TRBJ2-7, with 7 bases lining up with TRBD1. J was trimmed by 2 bases and V by 1 base; bases with no gene match: 11. CDR1 is MDHEN and CDR2 is SYDVKM in the germline V gene. The CDR3 is 17 amino acids. The CDR3 here is CASSLLTSGTDPYEQYF. In DNA form, the CDR3 reads TGTGCCAGCAGTTTATTAACTTCCGGGACAGACCCCTACGAGCAGTACTTC.

This clone appeared once. The chain couples TRBV12-2 to TRBJ2-3; the D call in the table, TRBD1, was not verified against the DNA. TRBV12-2 is assigned pseudogene status. This CDR3 is built from 15 residues. The CDR3 sequence: CASRLGQGRSDTQYF. The CDR3 nucleotides are TGTGCAAGTCGCTTAGGGCAGGGGCGGTCAGATACGCAGTATTTT.

The V gene is TRBV9, the J gene TRBJ2-7; perhaps TRBD1 as D (6 bases). The germline V gene has CDR1 SGDLS and CDR2 YYNGEE. The CDR3 loop spans 14 amino acids. V lost 4 bases, J lost 0 bases, and 11 bases lay in between. The CDR3 sequence: CASSPQGHSYEQYF. As DNA, the CDR3 is TGTGCCAGCAGCCCGCAGGGACACTCCTACGAGCAGTACTTC.

This chain joins TRBV27 and TRBJ2-7; a weak D match, TRBD2 (5 bases). Trimming left V 2 bases short and J 6 bases short, with 11 bases between. This CDR3 is 13 amino acids long. Germline lookup yields CDR1 MNHEY and CDR2 SMNVEV (reference sequence). CDR3: CASSLIFGGEQYF. CDR3 nucleotides: TGTGCCAGCAGTTTAATTTTCGGAGGCGAGCAGTACTTC.

The chain couples TRBV18 to TRBJ2-7; 8 nucleotides align to TRBD2. This CDR3 comprises 14 residues. The germline V gene encodes CDR1 KGHSH and CDR2 LQKENI. V gave up 3 bases and J gave up 6 bases; unmatched junction bases: 7. The CDR3 region has the DNA TGTGCCAGCTCACCTCAAGCGGGAGAGGGCGAGCAGTACTTC. Translated: CASSPQAGEGEQYF.